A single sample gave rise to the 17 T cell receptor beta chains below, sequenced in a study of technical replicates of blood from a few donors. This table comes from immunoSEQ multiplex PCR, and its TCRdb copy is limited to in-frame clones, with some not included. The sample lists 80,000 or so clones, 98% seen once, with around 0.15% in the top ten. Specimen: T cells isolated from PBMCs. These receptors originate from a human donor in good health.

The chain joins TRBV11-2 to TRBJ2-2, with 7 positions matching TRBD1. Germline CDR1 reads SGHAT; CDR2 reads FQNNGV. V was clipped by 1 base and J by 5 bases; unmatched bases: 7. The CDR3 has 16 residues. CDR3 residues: CASSLVFGTATGELFF. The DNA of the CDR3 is TGTGCCAGCAGCTTAGTTTTCGGGACAGCTACCGGGGAGCTGTTTTTT.

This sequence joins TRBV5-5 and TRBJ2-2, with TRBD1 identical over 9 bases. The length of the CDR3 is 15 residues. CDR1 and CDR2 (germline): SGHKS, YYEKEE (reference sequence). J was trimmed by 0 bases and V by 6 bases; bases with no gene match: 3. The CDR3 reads CASNRGPSNTGELFF. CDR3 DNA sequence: TGTGCCAGCAACAGGGGGCCCTCGAACACCGGGGAGCTGTTTTTT.

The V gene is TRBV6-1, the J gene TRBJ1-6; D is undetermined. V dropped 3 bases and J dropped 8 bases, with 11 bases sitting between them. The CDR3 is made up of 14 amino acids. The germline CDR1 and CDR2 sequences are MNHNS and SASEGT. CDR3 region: CASSEIGRDSPLHF. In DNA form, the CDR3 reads TGTGCCAGCAGTGAGATAGGGAGGGATTCACCCCTCCACTTT.

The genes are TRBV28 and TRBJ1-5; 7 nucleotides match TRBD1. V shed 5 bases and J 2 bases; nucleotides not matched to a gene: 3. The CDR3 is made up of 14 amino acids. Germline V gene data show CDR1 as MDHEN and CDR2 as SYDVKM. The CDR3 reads CASSNTGGNQPQHF. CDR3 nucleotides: TGTGCCAGCAGTAATACAGGGGGCAATCAGCCCCAGCATTTT.

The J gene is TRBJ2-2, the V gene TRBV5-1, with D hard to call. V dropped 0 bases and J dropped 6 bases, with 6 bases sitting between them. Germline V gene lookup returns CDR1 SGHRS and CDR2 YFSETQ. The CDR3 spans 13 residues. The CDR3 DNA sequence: TGCGCCAGCAGCTTGGGGCCTCCCGGGGAGCTGTTTTTT. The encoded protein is CASSLGPPGELFF.

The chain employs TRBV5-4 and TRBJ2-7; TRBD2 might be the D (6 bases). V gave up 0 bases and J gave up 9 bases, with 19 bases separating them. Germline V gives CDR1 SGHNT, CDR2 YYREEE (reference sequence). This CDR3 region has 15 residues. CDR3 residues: CASSLDFGIGEVQYF. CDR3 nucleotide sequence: TGTGCCAGCAGCTTGGATTTCGGAATAGGGGAGGTGCAGTACTTC.

The chain's CDR3 is CASRRVGTGELFF. In nucleotides, the CDR3 is TGCGCCAGCCGCAGGGTCGGAACCGGGGAGCTGTTTTTT. V gene TRBV5-1 combines with J gene TRBJ2-2; D possibly corresponds to TRBD1 (5 bases). The CDR3 runs 13 residues. The germline V and J ends were trimmed by 7 bases and 5 bases, with 12 bases remaining between them. Germline-derived CDR1 and CDR2 are SGHRS and YFSETQ.

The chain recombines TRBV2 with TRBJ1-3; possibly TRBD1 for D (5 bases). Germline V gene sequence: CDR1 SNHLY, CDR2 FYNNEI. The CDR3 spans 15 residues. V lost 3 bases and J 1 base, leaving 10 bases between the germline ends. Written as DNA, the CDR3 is TGTGCCAGCAGTGATGGGGACTTATCTGGAAACACCATATATTTT. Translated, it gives CASSDGDLSGNTIYF.

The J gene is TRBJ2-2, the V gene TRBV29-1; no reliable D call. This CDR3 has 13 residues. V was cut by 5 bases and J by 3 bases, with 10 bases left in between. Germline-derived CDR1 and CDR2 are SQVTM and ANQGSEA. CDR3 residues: CSVLRGDTGELFF. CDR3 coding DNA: TGCAGCGTTTTACGAGGCGACACCGGGGAGCTGTTTTTT.

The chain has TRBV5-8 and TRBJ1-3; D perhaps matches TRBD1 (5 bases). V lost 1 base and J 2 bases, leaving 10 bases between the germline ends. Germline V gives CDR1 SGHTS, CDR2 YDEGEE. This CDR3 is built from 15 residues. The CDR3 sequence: CASSLTAGTGNTIYF. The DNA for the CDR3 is TGTGCCAGCAGCTTGACGGCAGGGACTGGAAACACCATATATTTT.

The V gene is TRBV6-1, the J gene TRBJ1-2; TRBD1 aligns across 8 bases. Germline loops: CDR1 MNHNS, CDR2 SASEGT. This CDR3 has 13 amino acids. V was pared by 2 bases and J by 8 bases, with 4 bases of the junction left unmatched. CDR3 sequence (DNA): TGTGCCAGCAGTGAACAGACAGGGGAAGGCTACACCTTC. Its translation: CASSEQTGEGYTF.

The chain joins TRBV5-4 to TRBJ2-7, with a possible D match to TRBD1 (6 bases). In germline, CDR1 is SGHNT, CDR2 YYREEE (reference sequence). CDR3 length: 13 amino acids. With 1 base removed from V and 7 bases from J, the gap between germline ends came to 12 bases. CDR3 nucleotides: TGTGCCAGCAGCTTGCGAACCGACAGGGAGCAGTACTTC. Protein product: CASSLRTDREQYF.

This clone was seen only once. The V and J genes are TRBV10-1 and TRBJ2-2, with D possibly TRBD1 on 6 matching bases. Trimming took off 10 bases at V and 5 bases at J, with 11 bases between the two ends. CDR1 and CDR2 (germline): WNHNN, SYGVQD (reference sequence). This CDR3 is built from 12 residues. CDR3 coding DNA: TGCGCCACCGGACAGCAGACCGGGGAGCTGTTTTTT. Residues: CATGQQTGELFF.

The DNA for the CDR3 is TGCGCCAGCAGGGGTCAGGGTGAAGCTTTCTTT. Its translation: CASRGQGEAFF. This chain connects TRBV23-1 to TRBJ1-1; a possible D gene is TRBD1 (5 bases). TRBV23-1 is an open reading frame whose function is uncertain. V was trimmed by 6 bases and J by 7 bases, leaving 9 bases between them. This CDR3 contains 11 residues.

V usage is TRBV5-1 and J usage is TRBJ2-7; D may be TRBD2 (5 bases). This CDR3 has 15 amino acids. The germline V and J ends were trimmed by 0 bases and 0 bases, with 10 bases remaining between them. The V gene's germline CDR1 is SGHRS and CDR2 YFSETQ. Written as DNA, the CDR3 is TGCGCCAGCAGCTTGGCCGGGCGGGTCTCCTACGAGCAGTACTTC. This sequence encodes CASSLAGRVSYEQYF. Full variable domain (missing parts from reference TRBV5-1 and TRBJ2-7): KAGVTQTPRYLIKTRGQQVTLSCSPISGHRSVSWYQQTPGQGLQFLFEYFSETQRNKGNFPGRFSGRQFSNSRSEMNVSTLELGDSALYLCASSLAGRVSYEQYFGPGTRLTVT.

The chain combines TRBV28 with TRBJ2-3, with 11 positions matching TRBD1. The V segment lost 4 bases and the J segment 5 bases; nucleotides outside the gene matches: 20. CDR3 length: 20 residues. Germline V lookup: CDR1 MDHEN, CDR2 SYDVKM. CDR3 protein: CASSSIDYTEDRGQGDTQYF. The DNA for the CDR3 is TGTGCCAGCAGTTCAATAGACTATACCGAGGACAGGGGGCAGGGAGATACGCAGTATTTT.

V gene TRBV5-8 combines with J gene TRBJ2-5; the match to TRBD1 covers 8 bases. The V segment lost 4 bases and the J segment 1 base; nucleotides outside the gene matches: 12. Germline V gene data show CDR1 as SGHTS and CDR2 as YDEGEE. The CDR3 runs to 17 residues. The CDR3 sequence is CASSNSGQATTQETQYF. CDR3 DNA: TGTGCCAGCAGCAACTCGGGACAGGCGACTACCCAAGAGACCCAGTACTTC.